This TCR beta chain was sequenced for a study of blood T cell repertoires in COVID-19. Study-wide background: Italy, Spain and the United States were the sources of the convalescent and acute COVID-19 samples. T cells, B-cell-depleted T cells, or PBMCs provided the cDNA or gDNA that served as material.

V shed 6 bases and J shed 7 bases, with 19 bases lying between them. CDR3 length: 15 amino acids. CDR1 and CDR2 (germline): LNHDA, SQIVND (reference sequence). The table lists this clone with a count of one. Patients in Seattle were enrolled during active infection, then followed longitudinally. Data came from immunoSEQ multiplex PCR; TCRdb stores just in-frame clones and leaves some out. The sample gives 270,000 or so clones, around 92% of which show up once; roughly 10% is in the top ten. The V and J genes are TRBV19 and TRBJ2-1; a weak D match, TRBD1 (5 bases). The sequence came from a woman aged 25 to 45 with COVID-19, enrolled during active disease. Sequencing used peripheral blood. CDR3 DNA sequence: TGTGCCAGTAGAGGGGCCGGGCTCATGGGAAATGAGCAGTTCTTC. It translates to CASRGAGLMGNEQFF.